This TCR beta chain was profiled in a study of T cell responses to AZD1222 COVID-19 vaccine. Study-wide context: Some second doses came at about 4 weeks and others at about 12 weeks; these were pooled. The study, taken as a whole, reports: Spike-specific TCRs gained breadth and depth after people received two AZD1222 doses. Repertoire sampling was restricted to post-peak T cell response timepoints.

Clones were read by immunoSEQ multiplex PCR, and TCRdb kept only the in-frame ones, dropping some. The table has 140,000 to 150,000 clones, more than 85% seen once. CDR1 is SNHLY, CDR2 FYNNEI, per germline. The V and J ends lost 5 bases and 5 bases respectively, with 16 bases between them. This CDR3 has 16 amino acids. As to this clone: Its specificity is not known.

The clonotype comes from an adult in good health. This specimen consisted of peripheral blood, obtained on day 0 of AZD1222 vaccination. The rearrangement joins TRBV2 to TRBJ1-6, with D unresolved. Written as DNA, the CDR3 is TGTGCCAGCAGTCCTCAGCGGAACCCTAATAATTCACCCCTCCACTTT. Translating it yields CASSPQRNPNNSPLHF.